These T cell receptor beta chains were read from a single sample in a study of blood T cells in healthy people across ages. TCRdb reprocessed the 5' RACE reads with MiXCR, giving one entry per CDR3 protein. The sample yields fewer than 650,000 distinct CDR3 sequences, 27% seen once. This same sample was also part of a study on T cells of mothers and their children.

Specimen: blood. These receptors were taken from a boy aged 2 to 9 in good health. CDR3s include the opening cysteine and the closing phenylalanine or tryptophan. Fields, in order: CDR3 length, V gene, clone size, D gene, J gene, CDR3 protein, CDR3 DNA. The D gene is left open where the match is weak. The size field is filled for only some rows; it gives once, few, many or a size class.

>15|TRBV6-6|NA|TRBD2|TRBJ2-1
CASRYLTSGYNEQFF
TGTGCCAGCAGATACCTGACTAGCGGATACAATGAGCAGTTCTTC
>15|TRBV10-3|NA|NA|TRBJ1-1
CAISSLNTMNTEAFF
TGTGCCATCAGTTCCCTTAATACCATGAACACTGAAGCTTTCTTT
>14|TRBV10-3|NA|NA|TRBJ2-5
CATRGPGGGETQYF
TGCGCCACCCGAGGTCCGGGGGGCGGAGAGACCCAGTACTTC
>15|TRBV21-1|NA|NA|TRBJ1-5
CASSNPRLSNQPQHF
TGTGCCAGCAGCAATCCCCGGCTTAGCAATCAGCCCCAGCATTTT
>14|TRBV19|NA|NA|TRBJ1-1
CASSLQDGGSRAFF
TGTGCCAGTAGCCTACAGGACGGGGGGTCTCGGGCTTTCTTT
>13|TRBV29-1|once|NA|TRBJ1-1
CSSRAGKNTEAFF
TGCAGCTCCCGAGCAGGGAAGAACACTGAAGCTTTCTTT
>16|TRBV7-8|NA|NA|TRBJ2-1
CASSFRPGKVNNEQFF
TGTGCCAGCAGCTTCCGTCCAGGAAAAGTAAACAATGAGCAGTTCTTC
>13|TRBV20-1|few|NA|TRBJ2-2
CSARDEAAGELFF
TGCAGTGCTAGAGATGAAGCAGCCGGGGAGCTGTTTTTT
>14|TRBV5-1|few|TRBD1|TRBJ2-5
CASRHTPGGLAQYF
TGCGCCAGCCGACATACTCCAGGGGGTCTGGCCCAGTACTTC
>19|TRBV9|few|TRBD2|TRBJ2-5
CASSPGTSGRAKYQETQYF
TGTGCCAGCAGCCCGGGGACTAGCGGGAGGGCAAAGTACCAAGAGACCCAGTACTTC
>12|TRBV7-2|NA|NA|TRBJ2-7
CASSPDLLEQYF
TGTGCCAGCAGCCCGGACCTGCTCGAGCAGTACTTC
>14|TRBV7-9|NA|TRBD1|TRBJ2-1
CASSLRTGVGEQFF
TGTGCCAGCAGCTTAAGGACAGGGGTGGGTGAGCAGTTCTTC
>13|TRBV20-1|few|NA|TRBJ1-2
CSASGTPELGYTF
TGCAGTGCTAGCGGCACACCGGAGTTGGGCTACACCTTC
>14|TRBV7-9|NA|NA|TRBJ2-3
CASSQGSDTDTQYF
TGTGCCAGCAGCCAAGGTAGCGACACAGATACGCAGTATTTT
>17|TRBV12-3/TRBV12-4|NA|NA|TRBJ2-1
CASSPGAGNKGNNEQFF
TGTGCCAGCAGTCCGGGGGCGGGGAACAAAGGAAACAATGAGCAGTTCTTC
>12|TRBV12-3/TRBV12-4|NA|NA|TRBJ2-1
CASRSISDEQFF
TGTGCCAGCAGGTCAATTAGCGATGAGCAGTTCTTC
>14|TRBV29-1|NA|TRBD1|TRBJ1-4
CSVGRDREDEKLFF
TGCAGCGTTGGAAGAGACAGGGAAGATGAAAAACTGTTTTTT
>13|TRBV25-1|few|NA|TRBJ2-3
CASSEGLKGTQYF
TGTGCCAGCAGTGAAGGTCTGAAAGGGACGCAGTATTTT
>17|TRBV7-6|few|TRBD2|TRBJ2-5
CASSGKASSGPRETQYF
TGTGCCAGCAGCGGAAAAGCGAGTAGCGGGCCTCGGGAGACCCAGTACTTC
>14|TRBV12-5|many|NA|TRBJ2-5
CASGLSALAETQYF
TGTGCTAGTGGTTTGTCGGCCCTCGCGGAGACCCAGTACTTC
>11|TRBV29-1|NA|NA|TRBJ1-4
CSVVQGEKLFF
TGCAGCGTCGTACAGGGAGAAAAACTGTTTTTT
>14|TRBV30|few|NA|TRBJ2-2
CAWSVKGAWGELFF
TGTGCCTGGAGTGTAAAAGGGGCTTGGGGGGAGCTGTTTTTT
>17|TRBV11-2|few|NA|TRBJ2-4
CASSLRGSRLSKNIQYF
TGTGCCAGCAGCTTAAGGGGATCCAGGTTAAGCAAAAACATTCAGTACTTC
>15|TRBV11-1|NA|TRBD2|TRBJ2-1
CASSWGGASYNEQFF
TGTGCCAGCAGTTGGGGGGGAGCGTCTTACAATGAGCAGTTCTTC
>15|TRBV21-1|NA|NA|TRBJ1-2
CASMGTGTLRYGYTF
TGTGCCAGCATGGGGACAGGAACTTTGCGTTATGGCTACACCTTC
>15|TRBV28|NA|NA|TRBJ2-4
CASSLGGSYLNIQYF
TGTGCCAGCAGTTTGGGTGGGAGTTACTTAAACATTCAGTACTTC
>20|TRBV21-1|NA|NA|TRBJ1-6
CASSKGSDPGQGYYNSPLHF
TGTGCCAGCAGCAAAGGGTCCGACCCGGGACAGGGATACTATAATTCACCCCTCCACTTT
>12|TRBV20-1|NA|NA|TRBJ2-7
CSAWDGSYEQYF
TGCAGTGCTTGGGACGGATCCTACGAGCAGTACTTC
>13|TRBV28|NA|TRBD2|TRBJ2-1
CASSPAGNNEQFF
TGTGCCAGCAGCCCAGCGGGGAACAATGAGCAGTTCTTC
>14|TRBV21-1|NA|NA|TRBJ2-5
CARDGLAAIETQYF
TGTGCCAGAGACGGACTAGCGGCCATAGAGACCCAGTACTTC
>14|TRBV13|NA|NA|TRBJ1-2
CASSPTGGAYGYTF
TGTGCCAGCAGCCCGACAGGAGGAGCCTATGGCTACACCTTC
>13|TRBV7-2|many|NA|TRBJ1-3
CASSAHRAKSIYF
TGTGCCAGCAGCGCCCACAGGGCTAAGTCCATATATTTT
>15|TRBV4-3|NA|NA|TRBJ1-1
CASSQDGRANTEAFF
TGCGCCAGCAGCCAAGACGGGCGGGCGAACACTGAAGCTTTCTTT
>16|TRBV5-6|NA|TRBD2|TRBJ2-7
CASSLGTSGAAYEQYF
TGTGCCAGCAGCTTGGGGACTAGCGGGGCCGCCTACGAGCAGTACTTC
>14|TRBV6-1|NA|NA|TRBJ2-2
CASSDFTWTGELFF
TGTGCCAGCAGTGATTTTACATGGACCGGGGAGCTGTTTTTT
>15|TRBV6-6|few|NA|TRBJ2-3
CASSYSPRGADTQYF
TGTGCCAGCAGTTACTCCCCTAGAGGGGCAGATACGCAGTATTTT
>15|TRBV7-3|NA|TRBD2|TRBJ2-3
CASSHSGGAQDTQYF
TGTGCCAGCAGCCATAGCGGGGGGGCCCAAGATACGCAGTATTTT
>15|TRBV7-2|NA|NA|TRBJ2-5
CASSRPQGSGETQYF
TGTGCCAGCAGCCGCCCGCAGGGGTCTGGGGAGACCCAGTACTTC